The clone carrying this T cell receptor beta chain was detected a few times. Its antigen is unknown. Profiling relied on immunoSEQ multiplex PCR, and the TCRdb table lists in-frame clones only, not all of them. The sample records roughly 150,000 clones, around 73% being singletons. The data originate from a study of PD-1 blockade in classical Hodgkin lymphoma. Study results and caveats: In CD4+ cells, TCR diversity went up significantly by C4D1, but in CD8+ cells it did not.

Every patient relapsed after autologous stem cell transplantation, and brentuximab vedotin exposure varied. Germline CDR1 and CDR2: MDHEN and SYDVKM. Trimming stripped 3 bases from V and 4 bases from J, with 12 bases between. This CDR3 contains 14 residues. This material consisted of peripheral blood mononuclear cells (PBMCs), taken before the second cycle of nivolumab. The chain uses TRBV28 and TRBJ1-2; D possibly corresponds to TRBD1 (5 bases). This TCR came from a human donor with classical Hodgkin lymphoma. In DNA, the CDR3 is TGTGCCAGCAGTTTGGGGGTCCAGGCCTATGGCTACACCTTC. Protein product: CASSLGVQAYGYTF.